This T cell receptor (beta chain) was captured by sequencing in a study of T cell repertoires in cytomegalovirus infection. TCRdb re-analysed the reads in MiXCR, keeping a single row per CDR3 protein. The sample lists about 770,000 distinct CDR3 sequences, 29% occurring once. This clonotype was observed many times. Antigen unknown. Study results and caveats: Dominating the ex vivo response were TCR beta clonotypes that were CMV-specific and HLA-C-restricted.

This sequence was found in a human donor in good health (CMV status not recorded). Some clones in this sample may be carry-over from other donors' samples. The sequencing used cultured CD8+ T cells from PBMCs, collected from culture after CMV antigen stimulation.

CDR3: CASSLDRYGYTF. For the CDR3, the DNA is TGTGCCAGCAGCTTAGACCGCTATGGCTACACCTTC. The chain employs TRBV7-9 and TRBJ1-2; D remains ambiguous. CDR3 size: 12 residues. Germline CDR1 is SEHNR and CDR2 is FQNEAQ (reference sequence). The germline V and J ends were trimmed by 1 base and 4 bases, with 4 bases remaining between them.